Below, 7 T cell receptor beta chains from the same sample are listed, as sequenced in a study of blood T cell repertoires in COVID-19. Sequencing was performed with immunoSEQ multiplex PCR; in TCRdb, only in-frame clones are kept and a portion is missing. Seen here are around 230,000 clones, 75% to 90% observed once, and the top ten hold around a tenth. Sequenced input: PBMCs or T cells enriched from blood (not recorded which). These receptors were taken from a man aged 40-50 years who had recovered from COVID-19.

The sample holds one count of this clone. The chain uses TRBV2 and TRBJ2-7, with D possibly matching TRBD2 (6 bases). Per germline, CDR1 SNHLY and CDR2 FYNNEI. This CDR3 comprises 14 residues. V lost 6 bases, J lost 3 bases, and 15 bases lay in between. This CDR3 reads CASRRARRDYEQYF. The DNA for the CDR3 is TGTGCCAGCAGGCGGGCAAGGAGGGACTACGAGCAGTACTTC.

V and J are TRBV7-9 and TRBJ1-2; D is possibly TRBD1 (5 bases). The CDR3 totals 18 residues. V was trimmed by 4 bases and J by 6 bases, leaving 27 bases between them. Germline V gene lookup returns CDR1 SEHNR and CDR2 FQNEAQ (reference sequence). The CDR3 sequence: CASSSNIGKGLGLDGYTF. Here the CDR3 DNA reads TGTGCCAGCAGCTCCAACATAGGGAAAGGACTGGGACTAGATGGCTACACCTTC.

The CDR3 loop reads CASSFRVNYGYTF. The CDR3 DNA reads as TGTGCCAGCAGTTTTCGCGTTAACTATGGCTACACCTTC. V gene TRBV12-3 or TRBV12-4 combines with J gene TRBJ1-2; no clear D. CDR3 length equals 13 residues. V was clipped by 3 bases and J by 1 base, with 6 bases between them.

V usage is TRBV20-1 and J usage is TRBJ2-7, with D perhaps matching TRBD1 (7 bases). Germline CDR1 and CDR2: DFQATT and SNEGSKA (reference sequence). V lost 3 bases to trimming and J lost 5 bases, with 11 bases between them. This CDR3 is built from 12 residues. CDR3 DNA: TGCAGTGCTAGTCGCAGGGGGGACGAGCAGTACTTC. This gives the protein CSASRRGDEQYF.

This chain uses TRBV21-1 with TRBJ1-2. TRBV21-1 is a recognized pseudogene. The CDR3 is 14 amino acids. CDR3 bases: TGTGCCAGCAGCAAAGCCGGGACTAACTATGGCTACACCTTC. It translates to CASSKAGTNYGYTF.

V usage is TRBV5-1 and J usage is TRBJ2-5, with TRBD1 as a possible D gene (6 bases). The germline V and J ends were trimmed by 0 bases and 9 bases, with 15 bases remaining between them. Germline CDR1 SGHRS, CDR2 YFSETQ. The CDR3 contains 14 residues. The CDR3 here is CASSLGTASEPQYF. The DNA for the CDR3 is TGCGCCAGCAGCTTGGGGACAGCCTCTGAACCCCAGTACTTC.

The chain has TRBV27 and TRBJ2-7, with 11 bases aligning to TRBD2. From germline, CDR1 is MNHEY and CDR2 SMNVEV (reference sequence). Germline trimming cut 2 bases from V and 0 bases from J; bases unmatched to any gene: 0. The CDR3 consists of 15 residues. CDR3 sequence (DNA): TGTGCCAGCAGTTTACTAGCGGGGGGCTCCTACGAGCAGTACTTC. This gives the protein CASSLLAGGSYEQYF.